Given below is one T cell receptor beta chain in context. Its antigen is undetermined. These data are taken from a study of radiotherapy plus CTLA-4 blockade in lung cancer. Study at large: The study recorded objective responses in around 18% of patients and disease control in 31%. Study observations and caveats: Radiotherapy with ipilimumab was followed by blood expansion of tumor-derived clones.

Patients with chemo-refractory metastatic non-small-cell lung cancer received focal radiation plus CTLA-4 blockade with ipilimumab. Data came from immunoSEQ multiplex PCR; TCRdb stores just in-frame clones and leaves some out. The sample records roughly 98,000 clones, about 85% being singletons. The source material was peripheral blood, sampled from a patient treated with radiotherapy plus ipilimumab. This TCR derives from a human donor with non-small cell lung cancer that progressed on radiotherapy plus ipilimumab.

The CDR3: CASSPQGYQPQHF. The DNA of the CDR3 is TGTGCCAGCAGTCCTCAGGGCTATCAGCCCCAGCATTTT. This chain connects TRBV27 to TRBJ1-5, with a weak D call TRBD1 (5 bases). The CDR3 extends over 13 amino acids. CDR1 MNHEY and CDR2 SMNVEV come from the germline V gene (reference sequence). Trimming left V 5 bases short and J 5 bases short, with 10 bases between.